Listed here are 27 T cell receptor beta chains from one sample, sequenced in a study of blood T cells in healthy people across ages. With a J-beta primer mix and a sample-barcoded 5' primer, a second PCR ran about 7 to 12 cycles. MiXCR, run by TCRdb on the 5' RACE reads, gives a single entry per CDR3 protein. The repertoire has 1 million to 1.2 million distinct CDR3 sequences, roughly two fifths of them found once; the top ten carry around 14%. Sequenced: blood. Receptors were obtained from a man aged 18 to 35 in good health.

The rearrangement links TRBV7-8 to TRBJ1-1, with D possibly TRBD1 on 6 matching bases. The germline V gene has CDR1 SGHVS and CDR2 FQNEAQ. Deletions cut 4 bases from V and 6 bases from J, with 15 bases between. There are 14 residues in the CDR3. CDR3 residues: CASSSREGEAEAFF. CDR3 coding DNA: TGTGCCAGCAGCTCACGGGAGGGGGAGGCTGAAGCTTTCTTT.

This clonotype was observed a handful of times. CDR3 sequence: CASSVGTLGVSSYNEQFF. The CDR3 region has the DNA TGTGCCAGCAGCGTAGGGACTCTTGGGGTGAGCTCCTACAATGAGCAGTTCTTC. The chain combines TRBV9 with TRBJ2-1, with TRBD2 as a possible D gene (5 bases). Trimming shortened V by 0 bases and J by 0 bases, and 16 bases separated the two germline ends. The CDR3 consists of 18 residues. Germline V gene sequence: CDR1 SGDLS, CDR2 YYNGEE.

The chain is built from TRBV20-1 and TRBJ1-4; a weak D match, TRBD1 (5 bases). V was clipped by 1 base and J by 7 bases, with 13 bases between them. The V gene's germline CDR1 is DFQATT and CDR2 SNEGSKA (reference sequence). CDR3 size: 14 residues. CDR3 residues: CSARGILRGEKLFF. The CDR3 region has the DNA TGCAGTGCTAGAGGGATTTTGAGGGGTGAAAAACTGTTTTTT.

The chain couples TRBV6-5 to TRBJ1-1; D call uncertain. Germline CDR1 reads MNHEY; CDR2 reads SVGAGI. This CDR3 is 12 amino acids long. V was clipped by 8 bases and J by 4 bases, with 11 bases between them. CDR3 coding DNA: TGTGCCAGCGGAAGACTTGGCACTGAAGCTTTCTTT. Its translation: CASGRLGTEAFF.

In regard to this clonotype: Here the CDR3 omits its conserved ending phenylalanine or tryptophan, so a read error is the likely source. V is TRBV4-3 and J is TRBJ2-3, with D possibly TRBD2 on 7 matching bases. CDR1 and CDR2 from the germline V gene are LGHNA and YSLEER. The CDR3 runs to 16 residues. V was shortened by 0 bases and J by 2 bases, with 12 bases between the two germline ends. The CDR3, as DNA: TGCGCCAGCAGCCAAGAAAGGGGGGGTAACACAGATACGCAGTATTTG. Protein sequence: CASSQERGGNTDTQYL.

This clonotype was seen more than once but under ten times. The chain uses TRBV6-5 and TRBJ2-1; 7 bases line up with TRBD1. The trim removed 6 bases at V and 8 bases at J, leaving 10 bases unmatched. Germline CDR1 and CDR2: MNHEY and SVGAGI. The CDR3 has 14 residues. CDR3 loop: CASSRDSGRDEQFF. In DNA form, the CDR3 reads TGTGCCAGCAGCCGGGACAGTGGCAGGGATGAGCAGTTCTTC.

This clonotype is a singleton in its sample. This may be a read error: a much more frequent sequence differs by one nucleotide. The chain recombines TRBV15 with TRBJ1-1; D is undetermined. This CDR3 is 11 amino acids long. Germline CDR1 LNHNV, CDR2 YYDKDF (reference sequence). V was cut by 8 bases and J by 1 base, with 5 bases left in between. In nucleotides, the CDR3 is TGTGCCACCCGGGCGAACACTGAAGCTTTCTTT. It translates to CATRANTEAFF.

The CDR3 spells CASSSRPSSLREQFF. CDR3 in DNA: TGTGCCAGCAGCTCACGACCGAGTTCGCTGCGTGAGCAGTTCTTC. V is TRBV7-8 and J is TRBJ2-1; D gene uncertain. The CDR3 contains 15 residues. Germline CDR1 and CDR2: SGHVS and FQNEAQ. Between the trimmed V and J ends, which lost 4 bases and 9 bases, there was a span of 19 bases.

With respect to this clonotype: The CDR3 end shows no conserved phenylalanine or tryptophan, and so a read error is likely. The chain carries TRBV12-3 or TRBV12-4 and TRBJ2-5; D gene ambiguous. The DNA end lines up better with TRBJ2-4; the J call may be wrong. The CDR3 spans 12 residues. DNA for the CDR3: TGTGCCAGCAGTTTCTGGCAGAACATTCAGTACTAC. It translates to CASSFWQNIQYY.

This clonotype has a handful of counts. The chain links TRBV7-9 to TRBJ1-2, with TRBD1 matching 9 bases. There are 19 residues in the CDR3. Germline assignment: CDR1 SEHNR and CDR2 FQNEAQ (reference sequence). Germline trimming cut 0 bases from V and 4 bases from J; bases unmatched to any gene: 15. CDR3 in amino acids: CASSLASGTGWKIPYGYTF. CDR3 DNA: TGTGCCAGCAGCTTAGCCTCCGGGACAGGGTGGAAGATACCCTATGGCTACACCTTC.

V gene TRBV29-1 combines with J gene TRBJ2-1, with D possibly matching TRBD2 (5 bases). Germline lookup yields CDR1 SQVTM and CDR2 ANQGSEA. V shed 8 bases and J shed 7 bases, with 12 bases lying between them. CDR3 size: 11 residues. In nucleotides, the CDR3 is TGCAGCACAGCGAGGGTAAATGAGCAGTTCTTC. This translates into CSTARVNEQFF.

Only a few counts were recorded for this clonotype. This chain connects TRBV20-1 to TRBJ1-4; tentatively, D is TRBD1 (5 bases). With 5 bases removed from V and 8 bases from J, the gap between germline ends came to 21 bases. The germline V gene encodes CDR1 DFQATT and CDR2 SNEGSKA (reference sequence). The CDR3 consists of 15 residues. CDR3 sequence reads: CSAPPGAGRIEKLFF. The CDR3 coding sequence is TGCAGTGCTCCACCCGGGGCAGGGAGGATAGAAAAACTGTTTTTT.

The V gene is TRBV4-1, the J gene TRBJ2-5; possibly TRBD1 or TRBD2 for D (5 bases each). Germline V gives CDR1 MGHRA, CDR2 YSYEKL. This CDR3 is 15 amino acids long. V lost 1 base and J lost 2, with 11 bases in between. CDR3 residues: CASSQAEGRQETQYF. CDR3 coding DNA: TGCGCCAGCAGCCAAGCTGAGGGGCGACAAGAGACCCAGTACTTC.

V gene TRBV20-1 combines with J gene TRBJ2-5, with D maybe TRBD1 (6 bases). Germline V gene data show CDR1 as DFQATT and CDR2 as SNEGSKA (reference sequence). The V gene lost 3 bases and the J gene lost 11 bases, with 19 bases spanning the gap. The length of the CDR3 is 13 residues. This chain's CDR3 is CSARTGGINEQYF. CDR3 sequence (DNA): TGCAGTGCTAGGACAGGCGGAATCAATGAGCAGTACTTC.

This clonotype has more than one count but fewer than ten. The chain combines TRBV6-2 or TRBV6-3 with TRBJ2-1, with 8 bases aligning to TRBD2. CDR3 size: 16 residues. Per the germline V gene, CDR1 is MNHEY and CDR2 is SVGEGT. V trimming: 7 bases; J trimming: 7 bases; junction bases outside the gene matches: 15. Here the CDR3 reads CASIHAGAGGRNEQFF. CDR3 DNA: TGTGCCAGCATTCATGCCGGGGCGGGGGGAAGAAATGAGCAGTTCTTC.

This clonotype was seen only a few times. The chain recombines TRBV5-1 with TRBJ2-7; D is possibly TRBD1 (6 bases). Trimming stripped 0 bases from V and 4 bases from J, with 11 bases between. CDR3 length: 14 residues. The V gene's germline CDR1 is SGHRS and CDR2 YFSETQ. The CDR3 reads CASSLDPGQYEQYF. DNA for the CDR3: TGCGCCAGCAGCTTGGACCCCGGACAGTACGAGCAGTACTTC. The variable domain in full, with the rest retrieved from reference TRBV5-1 and TRBJ2-7, is KAGVTQTPRYLIKTRGQQVTLSCSPISGHRSVSWYQQTPGQGLQFLFEYFSETQRNKGNFPGRFSGRQFSNSRSEMNVSTLELGDSALYLCASSLDPGQYEQYFGPGTRLTVT.

The chain recombines TRBV12-3 or TRBV12-4 with TRBJ2-7; 8 positions match TRBD1. V dropped 3 bases and J dropped 6; count of bases not matched to a gene: 7. This CDR3 is built from 14 residues. The chain's CDR3 is CASSFRQGISEQYF. In DNA, the CDR3 is TGTGCCAGCAGTTTTCGACAGGGGATCAGCGAGCAGTACTTC.

About this clonotype itself: Germline is not matched at one junction end, which may reflect a read error. The chain couples TRBV12-3 or TRBV12-4 to TRBJ1-2; TRBD1 aligns across 9 bases. The CDR3 extends over 15 amino acids. CDR3 in amino acids: CVSSSDRGTNYGYTF. For the CDR3, the DNA is TGTGTCAGCAGTTCGGACAGGGGTACGAACTATGGCTACACCTTC.

Here the CDR3 reads CSVGRGTVKETQYF. CDR3 DNA: TGCAGCGTGGGAAGAGGGACTGTCAAAGAGACCCAGTACTTC. The V call is TRBV29-1, the J call TRBJ2-5; D might be TRBD2 (6 bases). CDR3 length: 14 amino acids. Germline assignment: CDR1 SQVTM and CDR2 ANQGSEA. V was clipped by 6 bases and J by 3 bases, with 17 bases between them. Complete variable domain (other parts from reference TRBV29-1 and TRBJ2-5): SAVISQKPSRDICQRGTSLTIQCQVDSQVTMMFWYRQQPGQSLTLIATANQGSEATYESGFVIDKFPISRPNLTFSTLTVSNMSPEDSSIYLCSVGRGTVKETQYFGPGTRLLVL.

There are a few counts of this clonotype. The chain has TRBV4-3 and TRBJ2-3; D possibly corresponds to TRBD1 (5 bases). V lost 4 bases to trimming and J lost 3 bases, with 8 bases between them. This CDR3 comprises 13 residues. Germline assignment: CDR1 LGHNA and CDR2 YSLEER. CDR3 DNA: TGCGCCAGCAGCCGCAGGGAAACAGATACGCAGTATTTT. This gives the protein CASSRRETDTQYF.

This chain joins TRBV4-3 and TRBJ2-7; 8 nucleotides line up with TRBD2. After removal of 0 bases from V and 7 bases from J, the junction contained 11 bases not matched to a gene. CDR3 length: 16 residues. Germline V lookup: CDR1 LGHNA, CDR2 YSLEER. The CDR3 DNA follows: TGCGCCAGCAGCCAAGATGCGGGGGGTTGGTACAATGAGCAGTACTTC. Protein: CASSQDAGGWYNEQYF.

The rearrangement uses TRBV5-5 and TRBJ2-5; D unresolved. The CDR3 length is 14 residues. With 2 bases removed from V and 2 bases from J, the gap between germline ends came to 10 bases. Germline assignment: CDR1 SGHKS and CDR2 YYEKEE (reference sequence). CDR3: CASSFFTRQETQYF. The CDR3 region has the DNA TGTGCCAGCAGCTTCTTTACGCGGCAAGAGACCCAGTACTTC.

Only a few counts were recorded for this clonotype. The rearrangement uses TRBV6-5 and TRBJ1-2; 7 bases line up with TRBD1. Per the germline V gene, CDR1 is MNHEY and CDR2 is SVGAGI. V gave up 3 bases and J gave up 4 bases; unmatched junction bases: 2. CDR3 length: 13 amino acids. The DNA for the CDR3 is TGTGCCAGCAGTTATGGGGACAGCTATGGCTACACCTTC. Translating it yields CASSYGDSYGYTF.

The V call is TRBV12-3 or TRBV12-4, the J call TRBJ2-1, with a weak D call TRBD2 (6 bases). The CDR3 spans 12 residues. V gave up 9 bases and J gave up 9 bases, with 15 bases separating them. CDR3 coding DNA: TGTGCCAGTACCCTTGGAGGGTCTGAGCAGTTCTTC. It translates to CASTLGGSEQFF.

This clonotype was observed a few times. This chain connects TRBV20-1 to TRBJ2-5; 9 bases line up with TRBD1. V lost 1 base to trimming and J lost 3 bases; unmatched junction nucleotides: 0. The CDR3 is 13 residues long. Germline CDR1 DFQATT, CDR2 SNEGSKA (reference sequence). CDR3 amino acids: CSARGDREETQYF. The CDR3 DNA follows: TGCAGTGCTAGAGGGGACAGGGAAGAGACCCAGTACTTC.

This clonotype has only a few counts. V gene TRBV7-3 combines with J gene TRBJ2-1, with D unresolved. Deletions cut 1 base from V and 5 bases from J, with 3 bases between. There are 12 residues in the CDR3. Germline CDR1 is SGHTA and CDR2 is FQGTGA. Here the CDR3 reads CASSLNHNEQFF. CDR3 nucleotides: TGTGCCAGCAGCTTAAACCACAATGAGCAGTTCTTC.

The chain links TRBV20-1 to TRBJ2-1, with D hard to call. Germline loops: CDR1 DFQATT, CDR2 SNEGSKA (reference sequence). This CDR3 spans 14 amino acids. V was clipped by 3 bases and J by 0 bases, with 9 bases between them. The CDR3 here is CSARTDHSYNEQFF. In DNA, the CDR3 is TGCAGTGCTAGGACTGACCACTCCTACAATGAGCAGTTCTTC.